The 32 T cell receptor beta chains given below trace back to one sample, sequenced in a study of Graves' ophthalmopathy and Graves' hyperthyroidism. RNA served as the template for amplifying TCR beta CDR3 regions. After a first-round RT-PCR with HTBI primers, a second-round multiplex PCR was run. TCRdb passed the multiplex PCR reads through MiXCR, listing each CDR3 protein once. This table holds around 1,000,000 distinct CDR3 sequences, less than 45% found once. The sample consisted of peripheral blood or thyroid tissue (not recorded which). The receptors were gathered from an adult man with Graves' hyperthyroidism.

This clonotype has a handful of counts. The V gene is TRBV3-1, the J gene TRBJ2-7, with TRBD1 identical over 11 bases. The CDR3 spans 15 residues. Per the germline V gene, CDR1 is LGHDT and CDR2 is YNNKEL (reference sequence). V was pared by 5 bases and J by 6 bases, with 9 bases of the junction left unmatched. This chain's CDR3 is CASSLAGTGGLEQYF. Here the CDR3 DNA reads TGTGCCAGCAGCTTGGCCGGGACAGGGGGTCTCGAGCAGTACTTC.

This clonotype was recorded a few times. The chain recombines TRBV5-4 with TRBJ2-2; 13 bases map to TRBD2. Trimming removed 0 bases from V and 4 bases from J; junction bases left unmatched: 6. The CDR3 contains 18 residues. Germline CDR1 reads SGHNT; CDR2 reads YYREEE (reference sequence). The CDR3 region is CASSLASGTSGTTGELFF. The CDR3 DNA reads TGTGCCAGCAGCTTGGCGTCCGGGACTAGCGGGACCACCGGGGAGCTGTTTTTT. Full variable domain (missing parts from reference TRBV5-4 and TRBJ2-2): ETGVTQSPTHLIKTRGQQVTLRCSSQSGHNTVSWYQQALGQGPQFIFQYYREEENGRGNFPPRFSGLQFPNYSSELNVNALELDDSALYLCASSLASGTSGTTGELFFGEGSRLTVL.

The table lists this clonotype with many counts. The rearrangement links TRBV5-1 to TRBJ1-2, with D maybe TRBD1 (5 bases). This CDR3 is 14 amino acids long. Trimming removed 4 bases at V and 3 bases at J, with 13 bases between. Germline V gene lookup returns CDR1 SGHRS and CDR2 YFSETQ. DNA of the CDR3: TGCGCCAGCAGCCCGGAGGGGACGGACTATGGCTACACCTTC. This gives the protein CASSPEGTDYGYTF. Using reference TRBV5-1 and TRBJ1-2 for the parts outside the CDR3, the full variable domain is KAGVTQTPRYLIKTRGQQVTLSCSPISGHRSVSWYQQTPGQGLQFLFEYFSETQRNKGNFPGRFSGRQFSNSRSEMNVSTLELGDSALYLCASSPEGTDYGYTFGSGTRLTVV.

This clonotype occurred many times. The chain carries TRBV11-2 and TRBJ1-1; D not resolved. The CDR3 loop spans 12 amino acids. Trimming took off 7 bases at V and 0 bases at J, with 6 bases between the two ends. Germline CDR1 is SGHAT and CDR2 is FQNNGV. The CDR3 bases are TGTGCCAGCACCATGTTGAACACTGAAGCTTTCTTT. This encodes CASTMLNTEAFF.

The V gene is TRBV4-3, the J gene TRBJ2-7; possibly TRBD1 or TRBD2 for D (5 bases each). Germline CDR1 reads LGHNA; CDR2 reads YSLEER. V lost 0 bases to trimming and J lost 1 base, with 10 bases between them. The CDR3 spans 15 residues. In DNA, the CDR3 is TGCGCCAGCAGCCAAGACAGGGACCGATCCTACGAGCAGTACTTC. Protein sequence: CASSQDRDRSYEQYF.

V usage is TRBV20-1 and J usage is TRBJ1-6, with 7 bases aligning to TRBD1. This CDR3 region has 14 residues. V trimming: 3 bases; J trimming: 6 bases; junction bases outside the gene matches: 5. CDR1 is DFQATT and CDR2 is SNEGSKA in the germline V gene (reference sequence). The CDR3 DNA reads as TGCAGTGCTAGGTGGGGACAGTCTAATTCACCCCTCCACTTT. The encoded protein is CSARWGQSNSPLHF.

The rearrangement joins TRBV7-9 to TRBJ2-5, with no clear D. Trimming shortened V by 1 base and J by 2 bases, and 8 bases separated the two germline ends. The CDR3 is made up of 14 amino acids. Per germline, CDR1 SEHNR and CDR2 FQNEAQ (reference sequence). The CDR3 loop reads CASSLDGNQETQYF. The CDR3 bases are TGTGCCAGCAGCTTAGACGGAAATCAAGAGACCCAGTACTTC.

The V call is TRBV20-1, the J call TRBJ2-5, with 10 bases fitting TRBD2. CDR3 length: 15 residues. Unmatched junction bases numbered 16, after V lost 6 bases and J lost 9 bases. Per germline, CDR1 DFQATT and CDR2 SNEGSKA (reference sequence). CDR3 in DNA: TGCAGTGCGACCCGAGCGGGAGGGGAACCCGGGGCCCAGTACTTC. Protein: CSATRAGGEPGAQYF.

This clonotype was found many times. The chain links TRBV12-3 or TRBV12-4 to TRBJ2-7; 11 bases line up with TRBD1. The J segment lost 7 bases and the V segment lost 6 bases, leaving 8 bases of the junction unmatched. The CDR3 is 14 amino acids. CDR3 in amino acids: CASSLGQGAREQYF. CDR3 sequence (DNA): TGTGCCAGCAGCCTCGGACAGGGGGCGCGGGAGCAGTACTTC.

This clonotype was found many times. The chain joins TRBV12-3 or TRBV12-4 to TRBJ1-1, with D unclear. The CDR3 runs 13 residues. The V gene lost 6 bases and the J gene lost 3 bases, with 11 bases spanning the gap. CDR3 amino acids: CASSYTSDTEAFF. The CDR3 bases are TGTGCCAGCAGCTATACCAGCGACACTGAAGCTTTCTTT.

This clonotype was recorded many times. This chain uses TRBV5-8 with TRBJ1-6; possibly TRBD1 for D (5 bases). Germline-derived CDR1 and CDR2 are SGHTS and YDEGEE. V dropped 0 bases and J dropped 8 bases, with 9 bases sitting between them. This CDR3 region has 14 residues. The CDR3 region is CASSLGSGDSPLHF. CDR3 in DNA: TGTGCCAGCAGCTTGGGATCGGGGGATTCACCCCTCCACTTT.

This clonotype has at least ten counts. J is TRBJ1-3 and V is TRBV5-1; D ambiguous. Trimming shortened V by 0 bases and J by 3 bases, and 16 bases separated the two germline ends. The CDR3 covers 17 residues. Germline V CDR1 and CDR2: SGHRS, YFSETQ. In DNA form, the CDR3 reads TGCGCCAGCAGCTTGGCTTTGACGAGGACCGGTGGAAACACCATATATTTT. Protein: CASSLALTRTGGNTIYF.

The rearrangement joins TRBV5-1 to TRBJ1-2; D is perhaps TRBD1 (6 bases). This CDR3 is 14 amino acids long. CDR1 is SGHRS and CDR2 is YFSETQ in the germline V gene. Deletions cut 0 bases from V and 6 bases from J, with 12 bases between. In DNA, the CDR3 is TGCGCCAGCAGCTTGGGCAGGGGCTCCGATGGCTACACCTTC. This codes for CASSLGRGSDGYTF.

Ten or more counts support this clonotype. The rearrangement uses TRBV12-3 or TRBV12-4 and TRBJ1-2; possibly TRBD1 for D (5 bases). The ends were cut back, 10 bases at V and 5 bases at J, with 20 bases in the middle. This CDR3 contains 14 residues. In nucleotides, the CDR3 is TGTGCCACCAAGAACGCCGGGACCCAATATGGCTACACCTTC. It is translated as CATKNAGTQYGYTF.

Worth noting for this clonotype: Germline is not matched at one junction end, which may reflect a read error. The chain is built from TRBV2 and TRBJ1-4; 11 nucleotides match TRBD1. From germline, CDR1 is SNHLY and CDR2 FYNNEI. This CDR3 region has 13 residues. DNA for the CDR3: TGCGCCAGCAGCGGACAGGGGGCCGAAAAACTGTTTTTT. Translated, it gives CASSGQGAEKLFF.

Concerning this clonotype: Possible read error: a much larger clone is one base away. The CDR3 nucleotides read TGTGCCGGCAGCGTAGGCCCAGCTAATGAAAAACTGTTTTTT. Translating it yields CAGSVGPANEKLFF. The chain has TRBV9 and TRBJ1-4; D gene ambiguous. The CDR3 length is 14 residues. The germline V gene has CDR1 SGDLS and CDR2 YYNGEE.

In its sample, this clonotype was seen a few times. Without the conserved terminal phenylalanine or tryptophan, this CDR3 likely stems from a read error. This chain uses TRBV20-1 with TRBJ1-1; no reliable D call. This CDR3 region has 11 residues. Germline loops: CDR1 DFQATT, CDR2 SNEGSKA (reference sequence). V shed 3 bases and J shed 8 bases, with 10 bases lying between them. DNA for the CDR3: TGCAGTGCTAGGGAGGATGTCGAAGCTTTCCTT. This encodes CSAREDVEAFL.

For this clonotype: This may be a read error: a much more frequent sequence differs by one nucleotide. The CDR3 loop reads CSARPPTTNEKLFF. CDR3 sequence (DNA): TGCAGTGCTAGACCTCCAACAACTAATGAAAAACTGTTTTTT. The rearrangement links TRBV20-1 to TRBJ1-4; D gene unclear. The CDR3 has 14 amino acids. Per germline, CDR1 DFQATT and CDR2 SNEGSKA (reference sequence). V lost 2 bases and J 0 bases, leaving 7 bases between the germline ends.

The chain has TRBV15 and TRBJ1-6; D ambiguous. The CDR3 loop spans 16 amino acids. V was shortened by 1 base and J by 0 bases, with 7 bases between the two germline ends. Germline V CDR1 and CDR2: LNHNV, YYDKDF (reference sequence). The CDR3 reads CATSRGVVSYNSPLHF. DNA for the CDR3: TGTGCCACCAGCAGAGGGGTCGTCTCCTATAATTCACCCCTCCACTTT.

At least ten counts were recorded for this clonotype. This rearrangement joins TRBV13 to TRBJ2-7; TRBD1 matches 7 bases. This CDR3 spans 16 amino acids. After removal of 5 bases from V and 4 bases from J, the junction contained 14 bases not matched to a gene. Germline values: CDR1 PRHDT, CDR2 FYEKMQ (reference sequence). CDR3 in DNA: TGTGCCAGCAGCCATCGGTCGGGACAGAGGGCGTACGAGCAGTACTTC. Its protein is CASSHRSGQRAYEQYF.

This clonotype came up a few times. The chain is built from TRBV6-1 and TRBJ1-1, with 7 bases matching TRBD1. The CDR3 extends over 13 amino acids. Unmatched junction bases numbered 4, after V lost 6 bases and J lost 3 bases. The germline V gene encodes CDR1 MNHNS and CDR2 SASEGT. In DNA form, the CDR3 reads TGTGCCAGCAGGGGCAGGGGGGACACTGAAGCTTTCTTT. This translates into CASRGRGDTEAFF.

This clonotype showed up many times. CDR3 amino acids: CSSRQSSFMNTEAFF. CDR3 nucleotide sequence: TGCAGCTCAAGACAGTCCTCCTTCATGAACACTGAAGCTTTCTTT. V usage is TRBV29-1 and J usage is TRBJ1-1; a weak D match, TRBD1 (5 bases). V was trimmed by 8 bases and J by 0 bases, leaving 19 bases between them. This CDR3 is 15 amino acids long. Germline CDR1 reads SQVTM; CDR2 reads ANQGSEA.

This clonotype was seen at least ten times. The J gene is TRBJ2-2, the V gene TRBV2, with unresolved D. The CDR3 is made up of 15 amino acids. V was pared by 6 bases and J by 0 bases, with 11 bases between. The germline CDR1 and CDR2 sequences are SNHLY and FYNNEI. CDR3 region: CASSLDVANTGELFF. CDR3 coding DNA: TGTGCCAGCAGCCTGGACGTTGCGAACACCGGGGAGCTGTTTTTT. Variable domain in full (rest from reference TRBV2 and TRBJ2-2): EPEVTQTPSHQVTQMGQEVILRCVPISNHLYFYWYRQILGQKVEFLVSFYNNEISEKSEIFDDQFSVERPDGSNFTLKIRSTKLEDSAMYFCASSLDVANTGELFFGEGSRLTVL.

The J gene is TRBJ2-7, the V gene TRBV19, with TRBD1 matching over 9 bases. This CDR3 has 15 amino acids. J gave up 3 bases and V 4 bases, and 7 bases lay outside the gene matches. From germline, CDR1 is LNHDA and CDR2 SQIVND (reference sequence). CDR3 in DNA: TGTGCCAGTAGTACCGGACAGGGGTCAGGCTACGAGCAGTACTTC. Translating gives CASSTGQGSGYEQYF.

This clonotype was seen many times. This chain connects TRBV5-1 to TRBJ1-1; TRBD1 matches at 7 bases. This CDR3 region has 15 residues. The J segment lost 0 bases and the V segment lost 3 bases, leaving 5 bases of the junction unmatched. The V gene's germline CDR1 is SGHRS and CDR2 YFSETQ. As DNA, the CDR3 is TGCGCCAGCAGCTCCTCCGGGACAGTGAACACTGAAGCTTTCTTT. Protein: CASSSSGTVNTEAFF.

The table lists this clonotype with many counts. The chain joins TRBV2 to TRBJ2-7; 8 bases are shared with TRBD1. Germline V gives CDR1 SNHLY, CDR2 FYNNEI. The CDR3 is 15 amino acids. The J segment lost 2 bases and the V segment lost 4 bases, leaving 7 bases of the junction unmatched. The CDR3 is CASSAMGQATYEQYF. The CDR3 DNA follows: TGTGCCAGCAGTGCTATGGGACAGGCCACCTACGAGCAGTACTTC.

This clonotype was counted a few times. The CDR3 coding sequence is TGCAGCTTAGGACAGGATGGTCAGCCCCAGCATTTT. Its translation is CSLGQDGQPQHF. The chain combines TRBV29-1 with TRBJ1-5; TRBD1 aligns across 7 bases. This CDR3 region has 12 residues. The V and J ends lost 8 bases and 6 bases, in that order; junction bases with no gene match: 7. CDR1 and CDR2 from the germline V gene are SQVTM and ANQGSEA.

The V call is TRBV5-4, the J call TRBJ2-5; 11 bases are a match to TRBD1. The end of the DNA fits TRBJ2-7 better, so the J call may be wrong. This CDR3 is built from 15 residues. Per the germline V gene, CDR1 is SGHNT and CDR2 is YYREEE (reference sequence). The CDR3 is CASSYQGQGVDEQYF. In DNA form, the CDR3 reads TGTGCCAGCAGTTACCAGGGACAGGGGGTCGACGAGCAGTACTTC.

This clonotype was observed at least ten times. The J gene is TRBJ2-5, the V gene TRBV10-2; possible D gene TRBD2, 5 bases. V was cut by 7 bases and J by 1 base, with 16 bases left in between. Per the germline V gene, CDR1 is WSHSY and CDR2 is SAAADI. The CDR3 extends over 15 amino acids. CDR3 sequence reads: CASKAVGGPQETQYF. CDR3 nucleotides: TGCGCCAGCAAAGCGGTCGGTGGTCCCCAAGAGACCCAGTACTTC.

This clonotype was observed a few times. One junction end disagrees with the germline gene, perhaps due to a read error. V and J are TRBV29-1 and TRBJ1-1; D is undetermined. The CDR3 consists of 10 residues. Germline values: CDR1 SQVTM, CDR2 ANQGSEA. The CDR3 region is CSAELTEAFF. CDR3 DNA: TGCAGCGCTGAACTCACTGAAGCTTTCTTT.

This clonotype was detected many times. The V and J genes are TRBV5-1 and TRBJ2-7; D is ambiguous. Germline-derived CDR1 and CDR2 are SGHRS and YFSETQ. The CDR3 covers 14 residues. The V end lost 0 bases, the J end lost 0 bases, and 7 bases lay between the germline ends. This chain's CDR3 is CASSLVQSSYEQYF. In nucleotides, the CDR3 is TGCGCCAGCAGCTTGGTACAGAGCTCCTACGAGCAGTACTTC.

The rearrangement joins TRBV25-1 to TRBJ1-2; no clear D. Germline V lookup: CDR1 MGHDK, CDR2 SYGVNS. The ends were cut back, 6 bases at V and 2 bases at J, with 13 bases in the middle. This CDR3 comprises 14 residues. The CDR3 loop reads CASRDGRGNYGYTF. Here the CDR3 DNA reads TGTGCCAGCAGAGATGGGCGAGGGAACTATGGCTACACCTTC.